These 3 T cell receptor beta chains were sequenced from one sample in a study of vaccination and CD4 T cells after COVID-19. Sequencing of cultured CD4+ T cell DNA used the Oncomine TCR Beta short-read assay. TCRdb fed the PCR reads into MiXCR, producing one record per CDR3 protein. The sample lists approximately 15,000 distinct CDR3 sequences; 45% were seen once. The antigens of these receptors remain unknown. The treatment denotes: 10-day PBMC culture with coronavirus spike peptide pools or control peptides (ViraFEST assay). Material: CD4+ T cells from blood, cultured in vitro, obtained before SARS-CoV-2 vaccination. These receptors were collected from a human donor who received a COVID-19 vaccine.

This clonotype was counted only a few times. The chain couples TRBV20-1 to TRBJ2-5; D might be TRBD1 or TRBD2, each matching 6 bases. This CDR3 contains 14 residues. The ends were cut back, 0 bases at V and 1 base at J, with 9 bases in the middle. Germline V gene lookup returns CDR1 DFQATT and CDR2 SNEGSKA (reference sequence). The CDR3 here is CSARDRGAQETQYF. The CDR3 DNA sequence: TGCAGTGCTAGAGATAGGGGGGCCCAAGAGACCCAGTACTTC.

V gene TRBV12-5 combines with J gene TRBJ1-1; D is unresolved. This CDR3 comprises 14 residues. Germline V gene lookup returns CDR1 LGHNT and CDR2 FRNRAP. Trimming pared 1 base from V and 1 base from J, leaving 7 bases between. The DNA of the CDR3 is TGTGCTAGTGGTTTGGCCGGAACGAACACTGAAGCTTTCTTT. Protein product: CASGLAGTNTEAFF.

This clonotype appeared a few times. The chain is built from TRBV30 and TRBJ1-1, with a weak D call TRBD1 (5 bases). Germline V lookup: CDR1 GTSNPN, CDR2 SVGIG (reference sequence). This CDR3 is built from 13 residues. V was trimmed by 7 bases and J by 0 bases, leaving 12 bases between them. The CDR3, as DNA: TGTGCCTCGCGCGGGGGATTGAACACTGAAGCTTTCTTT. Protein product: CASRGGLNTEAFF.